This T cell receptor (beta chain) appears in the sequencing data of a study of CD8+CD57+ T cells in acquired aplastic anemia (dated by TCRdb to between 2017 and 2018). Some background on the complete study: A mean of 3.2 ug of DNA, ranging from roughly 0.2 to 27.4 ug, was extracted from sorted CD4+ and CD8+ cells. A CD8+CD57+ expansion meant a frequency higher than the mean frequency seen in healthy subjects. The paper's findings and limits, for the study overall: Approximately 27 CD8+ CDR3 sequences were found in both patients and controls but appeared to be highly expressed in patients and within the immunodominant clones of the patients. Patients and healthy controls showed no significant difference in CD8+ Simpson's diversity (P=0.060).

Profiling of TCR beta VDJ combinations and CDR3 sequences used genomic DNA as the template. An Illumina HiSeq 2000 was used for TCR repertoire sequencing. From the authors' description of their analysis: Repertoires were assessed using TRBV/TRBJ rearrangement plots, CDR3 size and DJ length profiles, and Simpson's diversity index. The most abundant DNA sequence in the deep sequencing data was defined as the immunodominant clone. CDR3 amino acid sequences were checked for sharing across subjects and were also compared against the VDJdb database and published repertoires. TCRdb ran its own pipeline on the public reads, namely fastp trimming at Q25 and MiXCR clone calling, and kept in-frame beta chains. Each CDR3 protein appears once, grouped with its most common genes and DNA. TCRdb, not the authors, supplied the V and J calls. This sample holds a few hundred thousand distinct CDR3 sequences; more than 25% were observed only once. The ten largest clones take up roughly 0.8% of the sample.

Cut back by 1 base and 1 base, the V and J ends lie 11 bases apart. The CDR3 holds 16 amino acids from the cysteine to the phenylalanine. The DNA shown is the 48-base CDR3, in frame from base 1. Looking up the germline V gene (reference sequence) yields CDR1 LNHNV and CDR2 YYDKDF. Flow cytometry had shown CD8+CD57+ cell expansion in the patients selected for sequencing. Severe acquired aplastic anemia was diagnosed in all patients according to International Study of Aplastic Anemia and Agranulocytosis and Camitta criteria. Patients had received no therapy at the time of blood sampling. In the study, sorted CD4+ and CD8+ blood T cells from patients with severe aplastic anemia and from healthy subjects underwent deep sequencing of TCR repertoires. In the USA, patient enrollment took place under clinicaltrials.gov protocols 00001620, 01623167, 00001397, 00071045, 00081523 and 00961064. Ficoll-Paque density gradient centrifugation was used to isolate peripheral blood mononuclear cells. Before DNA extraction, CD4+ and CD8+ T cells were sorted by FACS or by magnetic beads.

There are many counts of this clonotype. There is no known antigen for this receptor. No much larger clonotype is one base removed from it; base qualities were not supplied. The TCR was taken from a human donor with aplastic anemia. The rearrangement combines TRBV15 with TRBJ1-5, with no confidently assigned D gene. The specimen was sorted CD4+, CD8+, or CD8+CD57+ T cells (not recorded which) from PBMCs. The CDR3 corresponds to CATSRGVMDSNQPQHF. The sequenced DNA: TGTGCCACCAGCAGAGGTGTTATGGACAGCAATCAGCCCCAGCATTTT.